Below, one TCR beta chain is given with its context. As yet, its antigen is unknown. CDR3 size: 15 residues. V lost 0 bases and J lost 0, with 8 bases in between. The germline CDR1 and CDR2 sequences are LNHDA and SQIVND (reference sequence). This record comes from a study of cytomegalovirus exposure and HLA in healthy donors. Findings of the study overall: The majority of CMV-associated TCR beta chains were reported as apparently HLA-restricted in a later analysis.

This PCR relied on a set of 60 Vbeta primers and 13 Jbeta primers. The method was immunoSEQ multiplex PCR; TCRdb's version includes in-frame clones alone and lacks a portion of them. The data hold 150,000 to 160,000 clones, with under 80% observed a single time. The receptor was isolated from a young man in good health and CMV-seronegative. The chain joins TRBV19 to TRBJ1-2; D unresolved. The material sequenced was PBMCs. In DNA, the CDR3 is TGTGCCAGTAGTATAGATCTGGCAGCTAACTATGGCTACACCTTC. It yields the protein CASSIDLAANYGYTF.